The 25 T cell receptor beta chains below all came from one sample that was sequenced in a study of cytomegalovirus exposure and HLA in healthy donors. TCRdb's copy holds only in-frame clones and misses some; the assay was immunoSEQ multiplex PCR. The repertoire includes about 120,000 clones, around 90% of them detected once, and 2% to 2.5% sits in the top ten. Sequenced sample: PBMCs. Receptors originate from a woman younger than 30 in good health and CMV-seronegative.

The chain is built from TRBV19 and TRBJ2-7; D possibly corresponds to TRBD1 (6 bases). The CDR3 is made up of 13 amino acids. CDR1 LNHDA and CDR2 SQIVND come from the germline V gene (reference sequence). V was pared by 0 bases and J by 5 bases, with 8 bases between. The CDR3 DNA reads as TGTGCCAGTAGTATAGACAGGGGTGACGAGCAGTACTTC. It translates to CASSIDRGDEQYF.

The V and J genes are TRBV7-9 and TRBJ2-1, with 7 bases fitting TRBD2. This CDR3 has 14 amino acids. Per the germline V gene, CDR1 is SEHNR and CDR2 is FQNEAQ (reference sequence). V lost 11 bases to trimming and J lost 0 bases; unmatched junction nucleotides: 7. The CDR3 nucleotides read TGTGCCGGGGGGGACTCCGTCTCCTACAATGAGCAGTTCTTC. Its protein product is CAGGDSVSYNEQFF. Filled out from reference TRBV7-9 and TRBJ2-1, the complete variable domain reads DTGVSQNPRHKITKRGQNVTFRCDPISEHNRLYWYRQTLGQGPEFLTYFQNEAQLEKSRLLSDRFSAERPKGSFSTLEIQRTEQGDSAMYLCAGGDSVSYNEQFFGPGTRLTVL.

The chain employs TRBV4-1 and TRBJ1-1, with 7 bases identical to TRBD1. Germline V lookup: CDR1 MGHRA, CDR2 YSYEKL. This CDR3 spans 13 amino acids. J was trimmed by 5 bases and V by 1 base; bases with no gene match: 1. The CDR3 loop reads CASSQGRGTEAFF. CDR3 coding DNA: TGCGCCAGCAGCCAAGGCAGGGGGACTGAAGCTTTCTTT.

The rearrangement uses TRBV6-1 and TRBJ1-4; D is ambiguous. Trimming removed 4 bases at V and 1 base at J, with 7 bases between. The CDR3 is 14 amino acids. CDR1 and CDR2 (germline): MNHNS, SASEGT. CDR3 bases: TGTGCCAGCAGTGTTTCTAGAACTAATGAAAAACTGTTTTTT. Amino acid sequence: CASSVSRTNEKLFF.

V and J are TRBV5-1 and TRBJ2-6; D might be TRBD2 (6 bases). The CDR3 totals 17 residues. V was clipped by 6 bases and J by 2 bases, with 18 bases between them. From germline, CDR1 is SGHRS and CDR2 YFSETQ. CDR3 in DNA: TGCGCCAGCACTTCCGGACTATACTCCACTGGGGCCAACGTCCTGACTTTC. It is translated as CASTSGLYSTGANVLTF.

The CDR3 sequence is CASSIGPGSSYEQYF. DNA of the CDR3: TGTGCCAGTAGTATCGGGCCGGGGAGCTCCTACGAGCAGTACTTC. The rearrangement links TRBV19 to TRBJ2-7; D is perhaps TRBD2 (5 bases). This CDR3 comprises 15 residues. With 3 bases removed from V and 0 bases from J, the gap between germline ends came to 12 bases. Germline V gene lookup returns CDR1 LNHDA and CDR2 SQIVND (reference sequence).

The chain links TRBV5-1 to TRBJ2-5, with 14 bases aligning to TRBD2. J lost 2 bases, V lost 4 bases, and 7 bases had no gene match. Germline-derived CDR1 and CDR2 are SGHRS and YFSETQ. This CDR3 spans 17 amino acids. CDR3 nucleotides: TGCGCCAGCAGCCACGGACTAGCGGGAGGAAGACAAGAGACCCAGTACTTC. As protein: CASSHGLAGGRQETQYF.

This clone has just one count. The chain is built from TRBV6-1 and TRBJ1-2; D is ambiguous. This CDR3 contains 14 residues. Germline V gene data show CDR1 as MNHNS and CDR2 as SASEGT. V lost 3 bases and J 0 bases, leaving 8 bases between the germline ends. The CDR3 reads CASSDNTANYGYTF. In DNA, the CDR3 is TGTGCCAGCAGTGATAACACAGCTAACTATGGCTACACCTTC.

This chain joins TRBV19 and TRBJ2-1; TRBD2 is a possible D gene (5 bases). The CDR3 covers 13 residues. Germline values: CDR1 LNHDA, CDR2 SQIVND (reference sequence). The V end was cut by 6 bases, the J end by 7 bases, with 13 bases between. CDR3: CASRVRTGNEQFF. The CDR3 bases are TGTGCCAGTAGGGTACGGACTGGGAATGAGCAGTTCTTC.

The chain couples TRBV6-5 to TRBJ2-7, with 7 bases fitting TRBD1. Germline CDR1 MNHEY, CDR2 SVGAGI. This CDR3 spans 14 amino acids. V lost 5 bases and J lost 0; bases outside the gene matches: 4. The CDR3 spells CASSPGGYSYEQYF. CDR3 nucleotide sequence: TGTGCCAGCAGTCCAGGGGGTTACTCCTACGAGCAGTACTTC.

The V and J genes are TRBV11-2 and TRBJ2-7; 9 positions agree with TRBD2. This CDR3 comprises 13 residues. With 8 bases clipped from V and 2 bases from J, the junction kept 4 bases outside the gene matches. In germline, CDR1 is SGHAT, CDR2 FQNNGV. For the CDR3, the DNA is TGTGCCAGCGGACTAGCGTCCCCCTACGAGCAGTACTTC. Residues: CASGLASPYEQYF.

V gene TRBV4-1 combines with J gene TRBJ2-2, with D possibly TRBD2 on 5 matching bases. The CDR3 loop spans 17 amino acids. Germline assignment: CDR1 MGHRA and CDR2 YSYEKL. The V and J ends lost 1 base and 5 bases respectively, with 17 bases between them. This CDR3 is CASSQVVVRDRTGELFF. As DNA, the CDR3 is TGCGCCAGCAGCCAAGTGGTTGTGAGGGATCGAACCGGGGAGCTGTTTTTT.

This rearrangement joins TRBV28 to TRBJ2-2; a weak D match, TRBD2 (5 bases). Between the trimmed V and J ends, which lost 5 bases and 5 bases, there was a span of 9 bases. From germline, CDR1 is MDHEN and CDR2 SYDVKM. This CDR3 comprises 13 residues. CDR3 bases: TGTGCCAGCAGTGACACGGGAACCGGGGAGCTGTTTTTT. Protein product: CASSDTGTGELFF.

This clone was picked up one time. The gene calls are TRBV2 and TRBJ2-3, with D possibly TRBD2 on 5 matching bases. The CDR3 consists of 16 residues. Trimming shortened V by 4 bases and J by 1 base, and 15 bases separated the two germline ends. The germline V gene has CDR1 SNHLY and CDR2 FYNNEI. CDR3 protein: CASSAFGAEGTDTQYF. The DNA for the CDR3 is TGTGCCAGCAGTGCCTTCGGTGCGGAGGGCACAGATACGCAGTATTTT.

V is TRBV30 and J is TRBJ2-7, with D perhaps TRBD2 (5 bases). CDR1 GTSNPN and CDR2 SVGIG come from the germline V gene (reference sequence). Trimming removed 2 bases from V and 3 bases from J, with 8 bases in between. The CDR3 spans 12 residues. The CDR3 spells CAWSPDYYEQYF. The DNA for the CDR3 is TGTGCCTGGAGTCCCGACTACTACGAGCAGTACTTC.

V gene TRBV6-1 combines with J gene TRBJ1-2; D unresolved. This CDR3 has 10 residues. Germline CDR1 reads MNHNS; CDR2 reads SASEGT. Trimming removed 6 bases from V and 8 bases from J, with 7 bases in between. CDR3 region: CASSQRGYTF. CDR3 nucleotide sequence: TGTGCCAGCAGCCAACGGGGCTACACCTTC.

The rearrangement uses TRBV6-6 and TRBJ1-2; TRBD1 matches 8 bases. The CDR3 totals 14 residues. CDR1 is MNHNY and CDR2 is SVGAGI in the germline V gene (reference sequence). CDR3 sequence: CALGTPQGGNGYTF. CDR3 sequence (DNA): TGTGCTCTCGGAACCCCACAGGGGGGGAATGGCTACACCTTC.

The rearrangement uses TRBV10-3 and TRBJ2-1, with D perhaps matching TRBD2 (5 bases). This CDR3 is built from 14 residues. Trimming removed 3 bases from V and 7 bases from J, with 13 bases in between. From germline, CDR1 is ENHRY and CDR2 SYGVKD. The CDR3 sequence: CAISDVGVRNEQFF. The CDR3 region has the DNA TGTGCCATCAGTGACGTGGGAGTACGGAATGAGCAGTTCTTC.

V gene TRBV29-1 combines with J gene TRBJ2-7; 7 positions match TRBD1. The CDR3 extends over 12 amino acids. Unmatched junction bases numbered 4, after V lost 4 bases and J lost 4 bases. Germline assignment: CDR1 SQVTM and CDR2 ANQGSEA. The CDR3 loop reads CSVAGQLYEQYF. The CDR3 DNA reads as TGCAGCGTTGCGGGACAGTTGTACGAGCAGTACTTC.

The V gene is TRBV9, the J gene TRBJ2-1; TRBD2 is a possible D gene (6 bases). V gave up 4 bases and J gave up 5 bases, with 13 bases separating them. This CDR3 region has 14 residues. The V gene's germline CDR1 is SGDLS and CDR2 YYNGEE. As DNA, the CDR3 is TGTGCCAGCAGCATCGGCGGGGCCCACAATGAGCAGTTCTTC. It encodes CASSIGGAHNEQFF.

The rearrangement uses TRBV9 and TRBJ2-3; 14 bases agree with TRBD2. J gave up 4 bases and V 1 base, and 8 bases lay outside the gene matches. CDR3 length equals 18 residues. Germline loops: CDR1 SGDLS, CDR2 YYNGEE. CDR3 in amino acids: CASSVSGTSGSEADTQYF. In nucleotides, the CDR3 is TGTGCCAGCAGCGTATCCGGGACTAGCGGGAGTGAGGCAGATACGCAGTATTTT.

CDR3 in DNA: TGTGCCAGCAGTTTGGTAGGTTGGCAGGGAAACGAGCAGTACTTC. Translated, it gives CASSLVGWQGNEQYF. This chain links TRBV28 with TRBJ2-7, with TRBD1 as a possible D gene (5 bases). V lost 3 bases, J lost 5 bases, and 17 bases lay in between. This CDR3 region has 15 residues. Germline V gene lookup returns CDR1 MDHEN and CDR2 SYDVKM.

This clone was recorded a few times. This chain joins TRBV18 and TRBJ2-7; 9 positions match TRBD2. Trimming removed 0 bases from V and 2 bases from J; junction bases left unmatched: 5. Looked up from germline, CDR1 is KGHSH and CDR2 is LQKENI. The CDR3 has 16 amino acids. The CDR3 loop is CASSPPGLAHTYEQYF. The CDR3 DNA is TGTGCCAGCTCACCACCGGGACTAGCTCACACCTACGAGCAGTACTTC.

This clone showed up just once. The V and J genes are TRBV23-1 and TRBJ1-1; D perhaps matches TRBD1 (5 bases). TRBV23-1 counts as an open reading frame of uncertain function. CDR3 length: 15 amino acids. Trimming removed 4 bases at V and 5 bases at J, with 17 bases between. The CDR3 is CASSLPRGRETEAFF. CDR3 DNA: TGCGCCAGCAGTCTTCCTCGGGGGAGAGAGACTGAAGCTTTCTTT.

The chain recombines TRBV13 with TRBJ2-1; D is possibly TRBD2 (6 bases). With 7 bases removed from V and 0 bases from J, the gap between germline ends came to 13 bases. The CDR3 totals 15 residues. Germline CDR1 is PRHDT and CDR2 is FYEKMQ (reference sequence). As DNA, the CDR3 is TGTGCCAGCACAGCACAGCGGGCCTCCTACAATGAGCAGTTCTTC. Translated: CASTAQRASYNEQFF.